A selection of T cell receptor beta chains follows, all from one sample in a study of cytomegalovirus exposure and HLA in healthy donors. Profiling relied on immunoSEQ multiplex PCR, and the TCRdb table lists in-frame clones only, not all of them. Of some 150,000 clones in the sample, less than 90% were seen once. The sequenced sample consisted of PBMCs. These receptors were collected from a boy between 2 and 10 years old in good health and CMV-seronegative. The CDR3 runs from the conserved cysteine through the conserved F or W. The order of the fields is CDR3 length, J gene, V gene, clone size, D gene, CDR3 protein, CDR3 DNA. A D gene is named only where the DNA matches it firmly. A clone size is listed for some rows: how often the clone was seen (once, few, many), or a class if it is expanded.

cdr3_length: 9; j_call: TRBJ2-7; v_call: TRBV20-1; clone_size: NA; d_call: NA; cdr3_aa: CSVSYEQYF; cdr3_nt: TGCAGTGTATCATACGAGCAGTACTTC
cdr3_length: 19; j_call: TRBJ2-5; v_call: TRBV14; clone_size: NA; d_call: TRBD1; cdr3_aa: CASSHVRLAGQGYQETQYF; cdr3_nt: TGTGCCAGCAGCCACGTCCGACTGGCAGGACAGGGGTACCAAGAGACCCAGTACTTC
cdr3_length: 15; j_call: TRBJ2-7; v_call: TRBV4-3; clone_size: NA; d_call: NA; cdr3_aa: CASSQNVQGRHEQYF; cdr3_nt: TGCGCCAGCAGCCAAAACGTCCAAGGCAGGCACGAGCAGTACTTC
cdr3_length: 14; j_call: TRBJ1-1; v_call: TRBV29-1; clone_size: NA; d_call: NA; cdr3_aa: CSVTGDNLNTEAFF; cdr3_nt: TGCAGCGTCACGGGGGATAATTTGAACACTGAAGCTTTCTTT
cdr3_length: 17; j_call: TRBJ1-2; v_call: TRBV6-1; clone_size: NA; d_call: NA; cdr3_aa: CASSERRVIPTILGYTF; cdr3_nt: TGTGCCAGCAGTGAACGAAGAGTGATCCCCACTATTCTTGGCTACACCTTC
cdr3_length: 15; j_call: TRBJ1-5; v_call: TRBV11-3; clone_size: NA; d_call: NA; cdr3_aa: CASSLRSGQGQPQHF; cdr3_nt: TGTGCCAGCAGCTTAAGATCAGGGCAGGGTCAGCCCCAGCATTTT
cdr3_length: 13; j_call: TRBJ1-2; v_call: TRBV5-4; clone_size: NA; d_call: NA; cdr3_aa: CASSLGRNYGYTF; cdr3_nt: TGTGCCAGCAGCTTGGGGAGGAACTATGGCTACACCTTC
cdr3_length: 18; j_call: TRBJ2-7; v_call: TRBV25-1; clone_size: NA; d_call: TRBD2; cdr3_aa: CASSRIGLAGVGSYEQYF; cdr3_nt: TGTGCCAGCAGTCGAATAGGCCTAGCGGGAGTGGGATCCTACGAGCAGTACTTC
cdr3_length: 16; j_call: TRBJ1-3; v_call: TRBV27; clone_size: NA; d_call: TRBD1; cdr3_aa: CASSRQGASSGNTIYF; cdr3_nt: TGTGCCAGCAGTCGACAGGGGGCCTCCTCTGGAAACACCATATATTTT
cdr3_length: 16; j_call: TRBJ2-7; v_call: TRBV19; clone_size: NA; d_call: TRBD2; cdr3_aa: CASSERLAGSIYEQYF; cdr3_nt: TGTGCCAGTAGCGAGAGACTAGCGGGGAGCATATACGAGCAGTACTTC
cdr3_length: 16; j_call: TRBJ2-6; v_call: TRBV4-3; clone_size: NA; d_call: TRBD2; cdr3_aa: CASSQDAGAGANVLTF; cdr3_nt: TGCGCCAGCAGCCAAGATGCGGGGGCTGGGGCCAACGTCCTGACTTTC
cdr3_length: 17; j_call: TRBJ2-6; v_call: TRBV7-3; clone_size: few; d_call: NA; cdr3_aa: CASSSGTFSSGANVLTF; cdr3_nt: TGTGCCAGCAGCTCCGGGACATTCAGCTCTGGGGCCAACGTCCTGACTTTC
cdr3_length: 16; j_call: TRBJ2-3; v_call: TRBV4-3; clone_size: NA; d_call: TRBD2; cdr3_aa: CASSQEGLALTDTQYF; cdr3_nt: TGCGCCAGCAGCCAAGAGGGACTAGCGCTCACAGATACGCAGTATTTT
cdr3_length: 16; j_call: TRBJ1-1; v_call: TRBV7-2; clone_size: NA; d_call: NA; cdr3_aa: CASSLAQQIWECVAFF; cdr3_nt: TGTGCCAGCAGCTTAGCCCAGCAAATATGGGAGTGCGTTGCTTTCTTT
cdr3_length: 14; j_call: TRBJ2-7; v_call: TRBV7-2; clone_size: NA; d_call: NA; cdr3_aa: CASSLAGGTYEQYF; cdr3_nt: TGTGCCAGCAGCTTAGCAGGGGGTACCTACGAGCAGTACTTC
cdr3_length: 15; j_call: TRBJ1-2; v_call: TRBV13; clone_size: NA; d_call: NA; cdr3_aa: CASSLGGASWYGYTF; cdr3_nt: TGTGCCAGCAGCTTAGGGGGAGCCTCGTGGTATGGCTACACCTTC